Listed below are T cell receptor beta chains from one sample, sequenced in a study of blood T cells in healthy people across ages. TCRdb reprocessed the 5' RACE reads with MiXCR, giving one entry per CDR3 protein. The table records more than 650,000 distinct CDR3 sequences, 22% of them present only once. Sequenced input: blood. The receptors originated from a man between 65 and 80 years old in good health. The CDR3 runs from the conserved cysteine through the conserved F or W. A D gene is named only where the DNA matches it firmly. Some rows mark clone size as missing; the rest say once, few, many or name a class of expanded clone.

TRBJ2-5 few NA TRBV3-1 CASSQVMGEQYF TGTGCCAGCAGCCAGGTAATGGGGGAGCAGTACTTC
TRBJ1-1 few NA TRBV7-6 CASSKDQSTEAFF TGTGCCAGCAGCAAGGATCAAAGCACTGAAGCTTTCTTT
TRBJ1-5 NA TRBD1 TRBV12-3/TRBV12-4 CASSLVGSGGTNQPQHF TGTGCCAGCAGTTTAGTAGGGTCAGGGGGCACCAATCAGCCCCAGCATTTT
TRBJ1-1 many NA TRBV4-3 CASSGLLNTEAFF TGCGCCAGCAGCGGACTACTGAACACTGAAGCTTTCTTT
TRBJ1-1 NA NA TRBV12-3/TRBV12-4 CASSRRDEAFF TGTGCCAGCAGCAGACGAGATGAAGCTTTCTTT
TRBJ1-4 NA TRBD1 TRBV19 CASSIPGGQSNEKLFF TGTGCCAGTAGTATACCGGGGGGACAGAGTAATGAAAAACTGTTTTTT
TRBJ1-4 many NA TRBV29-1 CSARPPGGEKLFF TGCAGCGCAAGACCCCCCGGGGGAGAAAAACTGTTTTTT
TRBJ2-7 NA NA TRBV28 CASQREGAPAYEQYF TGTGCCAGTCAACGGGAGGGGGCACCTGCCTACGAGCAGTACTTC
TRBJ2-1 NA TRBD2 TRBV7-9 CASSPRLADKPTRYNEQFF TGTGCCAGCAGCCCAAGACTAGCGGATAAACCAACTAGATACAATGAGCAGTTCTTC
TRBJ1-2 NA TRBD1 TRBV28 CASRGDREFYGYTF TGTGCCAGCAGGGGGGACAGGGAGTTTTATGGCTACACCTTC
TRBJ2-5 many NA TRBV25-1 CASVGEETQYF TGTGCCAGCGTCGGGGAAGAGACCCAGTACTTC
TRBJ2-7 NA NA TRBV7-2 CASSLDRGVYEQYF TGTGCCAGCAGCTTAGACAGAGGTGTCTACGAGCAGTACTTC
TRBJ2-5 many TRBD1 TRBV7-8 CASSLVRRGKEETQYF TGTGCCAGCAGCTTAGTGCGCAGGGGGAAGGAAGAGACCCAGTACTTC
TRBJ1-5 few NA TRBV12-3/TRBV12-4 CASSFEAPGRARNQPQHF TGTGCCAGCAGTTTCGAGGCCCCGGGCAGGGCTCGCAATCAGCCCCAGCATTTT
TRBJ2-3 few TRBD2 TRBV20-1 CSATAGGPPDTQYF TGCAGTGCTACAGCGGGAGGGCCCCCAGATACGCAGTATTTT
TRBJ2-1 few TRBD2 TRBV19 CASSTSGRLAVHNEQFF TGTGCCAGTAGCACCTCTGGAAGACTAGCGGTCCACAATGAGCAGTTCTTC
TRBJ1-2 many NA TRBV27 CASSYSQRGYGYTF TGTGCCAGCAGTTATAGTCAAAGGGGCTATGGCTACACCTTC
TRBJ1-2 NA NA TRBV20-1 CSARDRNSYGYTF TGCAGTGCTAGAGATCGGAACAGCTATGGCTACACCTTC
TRBJ2-5 NA NA TRBV3-1 CASSSRDHWGTQYF TGTGCCAGCAGCTCACGTGATCATTGGGGGACCCAGTACTTC
TRBJ1-1 NA NA TRBV12-3/TRBV12-4 CASSFEGYTEAFF TGTGCCAGCAGTTTTGAAGGTTACACTGAAGCTTTCTTT
TRBJ2-2 NA NA TRBV30 CAWKDPPNTGELFF TGTGCCTGGAAGGACCCTCCAAACACCGGGGAGCTGTTTTTT
TRBJ2-5 NA NA TRBV14 CASSQVRVYRETQYF TGTGCCAGCAGCCAAGTCCGGGTATACCGAGAGACCCAGTACTTC
TRBJ2-7 NA NA TRBV10-3 CAISEGPRSYEQYF TGTGCCATCAGTGAGGGCCCTCGGTCCTACGAGCAGTACTTC
TRBJ1-5 NA NA TRBV5-1 CASSPLGGGPSYSNQPQHF TGCGCCAGCAGCCCCCTAGGAGGGGGACCCAGTTATAGCAATCAGCCCCAGCATTTT
TRBJ1-1 NA NA TRBV20-1 CSARFQGNTEAFF TGCAGTGCTAGGTTTCAGGGAAACACTGAAGCTTTCTTT
TRBJ2-1 NA NA TRBV6-9 CASSYGGGLNEQFF TGTGCCAGCAGTTATGGGGGGGGCTTAAATGAGCAGTTCTTC
TRBJ1-2 few NA TRBV2 CASSPSTANYGYTF TGTGCCAGCAGCCCATCGACCGCGAACTATGGCTACACCTTC
TRBJ2-3 many TRBD1 TRBV10-2 CASSQGARDTQYF TGCGCCAGCAGTCAGGGGGCGAGAGATACGCAGTATTTT
TRBJ2-1 few TRBD2 TRBV27 CASRLGLAGGSEQFF TGTGCCAGCAGACTGGGACTAGCGGGAGGTAGTGAGCAGTTCTTC
TRBJ2-2 NA NA TRBV6-5 CASSFPRGGASTGELFF TGTGCCAGCAGTTTCCCCAGGGGGGGAGCGAGCACCGGGGAGCTGTTTTTT
TRBJ2-5 many TRBD1 TRBV7-2 CASSLGTGVRETQYF TGTGCCAGCAGCTTAGGGACAGGGGTTCGAGAGACCCAGTACTTC
TRBJ2-3 few NA TRBV12-3/TRBV12-4 CAGSRGGADTQYF TGTGCCGGAAGCAGGGGAGGGGCAGATACGCAGTATTTT
TRBJ1-1 few NA TRBV4-3 CASSQDRGGLAFF TGCGCCAGCAGCCAAGACAGGGGAGGACTTGCTTTCTTT
TRBJ2-6 few TRBD2 TRBV12-3/TRBV12-4 CASTLLAGESGANVLTF TGTGCCAGCACCTTACTAGCGGGAGAGTCTGGGGCCAACGTCCTGACTTTC
TRBJ2-3 NA NA TRBV12-3/TRBV12-4 CASSASPDVQYF TGTGCCAGCAGTGCTAGCCCAGATGTGCAGTATTTT
TRBJ2-5 NA NA TRBV7-7 CASSLGSQGTQYF TGTGCCAGCAGCTTAGGGTCGCAAGGGACCCAGTACTTC
TRBJ2-3 many TRBD2 TRBV27 CASSPTSGVTDTQYF TGTGCCAGCAGTCCCACTAGCGGGGTTACAGATACGCAGTATTTT
TRBJ2-7 NA TRBD1 TRBV28 CASSFVGQGYYEQYF TGTGCCAGCAGTTTTGTGGGACAGGGATACTACGAGCAGTACTTC
TRBJ2-7 many NA TRBV21-1 CAGGGVLPGKYYEQYF TGTGCGGGAGGGGGGGTGCTCCCCGGTAAATACTACGAGCAGTACTTC
TRBJ2-5 few NA TRBV3-1 CASSPHVETQYF TGTGCCAGCAGCCCCCACGTAGAGACCCAGTACTTC
TRBJ2-5 NA NA TRBV27 CASSLWGNQETQYF TGTGCCAGCAGTTTATGGGGAAATCAAGAGACCCAGTACTTC
TRBJ1-2 few TRBD1 TRBV4-3 CASSQLRDRPNYGYTF TGCGCCAGCAGCCAACTCCGGGACAGACCTAACTATGGCTACACCTTC
TRBJ2-3 few TRBD1 TRBV20-1 CSARVGGQGSSTDTQYF TGCAGTGCTAGAGTGGGAGGACAGGGGTCTAGCACAGATACGCAGTATTTT
TRBJ1-4 few NA TRBV6-5 CATQGRRTSEKLFF TGTGCCACCCAGGGTAGACGGACGAGTGAAAAACTGTTTTTT
TRBJ2-4 NA NA TRBV7-2 CASSPTVLVSTFLAKNIQYF TGTGCCAGCAGCCCGACTGTGTTGGTTTCGACGTTTCTAGCCAAAAACATTCAGTACTTC
TRBJ1-5 few NA TRBV3-1 CASSQRPRRGSQPQHF TGTGCCAGCAGCCAACGCCCCAGGCGGGGTAGTCAGCCCCAGCATTTT
TRBJ2-3 NA TRBD2 TRBV12-3/TRBV12-4 CASSSWGAGGETDTQYF TGTGCCAGCAGTTCTTGGGGAGCGGGGGGCGAAACAGATACGCAGTATTTT
TRBJ2-7 few NA TRBV7-6 CASSAQVATSYEQYF TGTGCCAGCAGCGCACAGGTGGCAACCTCCTACGAGCAGTACTTC
TRBJ2-5 NA TRBD2 TRBV3-1 CASSPGLAGGLETQYF TGTGCCAGCAGCCCTGGACTAGCGGGGGGTTTAGAGACCCAGTACTTC
TRBJ1-1 NA NA TRBV20-1 CSASLSGGTEAFF TGCAGTGCTAGTCTCAGTGGGGGCACTGAAGCTTTCTTT
TRBJ2-5 many NA TRBV20-1 CSGTPQETQYF TGCAGTGGCACACCTCAAGAGACCCAGTACTTC